This T cell receptor (beta chain) appears in the sequencing data of a study of identical twins (dated by TCRdb to about 2016). For context, the study as a whole: To test whether fetal clonotypes persist, the study used deep sequencing on TCR alpha and beta repertoires from monozygotic twins, unrelated adults of various ages, and cord blood. To rule out contamination, replicate twin experiments were performed at different times with different library preparation protocols. General findings and caveats noted by the study authors: Out-of-frame TCR alpha sequences shared between twins showed an excess of low generation-probability sequences compared with coincidental sharing between unrelated individuals. Conclusions relied on cross-sectional statistical analysis, since the same donors could not be followed over many years. The excess sharing between twins in beta out-of-frame sequences was weaker because fewer shared sequences reduced the signal-to-noise ratio. Out-of-frame TCR alpha sharing in monozygotic twins was systematically underestimated by recombination models, whereas sharing between unrelated individuals was in agreement with the recombination models. Invariant T cells such as MAIT and iNKT could partly confound zero-insertion analyses, though diverse VJ usage argued against this for most clonotypes. Fewer insertions were carried by abundant cord blood beta clonotypes; a weaker similar trend was observed in young adult naive repertoires, while no such trend was observed in memory repertoires.

Only healthy Caucasian donors were included. The twin cohort comprised three pairs of female monozygotic twins, all aged about 18 to 29 years. CD4+ and CD8+ T cell populations were isolated with positive isolation kits from Invitrogen. V is cut by 0 bases and J by 5 bases, and the space between the germline ends is 10 bases. The germline V gene encodes CDR1 MNHEY and CDR2 SVGAGI. The CDR3 runs 14 residues from the cysteine to the phenylalanine. Only the CDR3 region is kept as DNA, spanning 42 bases read in frame from base 1. To note about this clonotype: The clone's antigen remains unknown. The input lacks base qualities; no much larger clone sits a single base away.

Receptors were amplified or captured by 5' RACE. TCRdb records Illumina HiSeq 2000 as the sequencer. Template switching added a universal primer binding site, and the final cDNA carried a unique molecular identifier that allowed TCR cDNA molecules to be counted accurately. Specific primers in the conserved constant-segment region were used to synthesize first-strand cDNA for the TCR alpha and beta chains. Each cDNA library was double barcoded, with a SMART-Mk sample barcode plus Illumina barcodes, to control for contamination. TruSeq adapter sequences and Illumina sample barcodes were added in two successive PCR steps. Sequencing of the TCR alpha and beta cDNA libraries was done on the Illumina HiSeq platform using custom primers. Per the original workflow: Unique molecular identifiers were extracted from raw reads with MiGEC, and CDR3 positions were determined with MiXCR. Recombination models were inferred per individual with the repgenHMM and IGoR tools using an EM algorithm. The analysis of shared clonotypes was done with the tcR package in R, with sharing normalized by the product of cloneset sizes. To study raw recombination without the effects of thymic and clonal selection, out-of-frame nonproductive sequences were analyzed. Clones were called with MiXCR by TCRdb after fastp trimmed the public reads at Q25, and only in-frame beta chains were retained. When rows share a CDR3 protein, they turn into one entry using the most common DNA and genes. The V and J calls and clone size are TCRdb's, not the authors'. This sample has 250,000 or so distinct CDR3 sequences in its table, and roughly 8% of those were observed once. The top ten clones comprise around 3% of the sample.

In addition, the sample was reused for a study of yellow fever vaccine responses in identical twins. From that second study: The T cell response to vaccination in identical twins was reported by the authors to appear partly convergent and partly personalized. In the study, vaccine-responding T cell clones were precisely tracked in identical twins.

Sample: CD8+ T cells sorted from blood. Recombination joined TRBV6-5 with TRBJ1-1; the D gene lacks a confident call. This clonotype originated in a woman aged 18-30 years in good health. The bases are TGTGCCAGCAGTTACTCGGACGCCGGGACTGAAGCTTTCTTT. It translates to CASSYSDAGTEAFF.